This T cell receptor (beta chain) stems from a study of cytomegalovirus exposure and HLA in healthy donors. About this clone itself: Its antigen is undetermined.

Study-level findings and limits: Later analysis identified several of the most significant clusters that appeared linked to common viral pathogens. Clonal expansion was found to be greater in HLA-associated TCR beta chains than in equally common others in a later analysis.

Germline V gene data show CDR1 as DFQATT and CDR2 as SNEGSKA (reference sequence). This CDR3 is 11 amino acids long. 13 Jbeta primers and 60 Vbeta primers were used for the PCR. Generated by immunoSEQ multiplex PCR, the TCRdb table keeps only in-frame clones and is missing some. The sample holds 150,000 to 200,000 clones, approximately 84% seen once. The material sequenced was PBMCs. The clonotype comes from a boy aged 5 to 17 in good health and CMV-seronegative. The chain uses TRBV20-1 and TRBJ2-5; D is uncertain. CDR3 protein: CSRVSRETQYF. DNA of the CDR3: TGCAGCCGGGTATCGCGTGAGACCCAGTACTTC.